These 25 T cell receptor beta chains share one sample of origin, sequenced in a study of human T cells and chemical hapten exposure. The sample's time point: patch test 2, 6 weeks after DPC sensitization. The treatment denotes: therapeutic diphenylcyclopropenone sensitization with weekly scalp DPC. TCRdb called the RACE reads again in MiXCR, with one record for every CDR3 protein. The sample includes a few hundred thousand distinct CDR3 sequences, just under 6.5% of them seen just once. This specimen consisted of whole blood, obtained in connection with sensitization to the hapten diphenylcyclopropenone (DPC). Receptor source: a young woman with alopecia areata. Some clones in this sample may be carry-over from other donors' samples.

This clonotype was counted between two and nine times. The rearrangement uses TRBV12-3 or TRBV12-4 and TRBJ1-1, with D possibly matching TRBD1 (6 bases). CDR3 length equals 14 residues. The V gene lost 3 bases and the J gene lost 4 bases, with 12 bases spanning the gap. CDR3 sequence (DNA): TGTGCCAGCAGTTTTTTAGGGGGTCCCACTGAAGCTTTCTTT. It yields the protein CASSFLGGPTEAFF.

This clonotype showed up many times. The chain couples TRBV2 to TRBJ2-7; no clear D. CDR3 size: 14 residues. Trimming shortened V by 1 base and J by 6 bases, and 13 bases separated the two germline ends. Per germline, CDR1 SNHLY and CDR2 FYNNEI. CDR3 nucleotides: TGTGCCAGCAGTGAAGTCCACAGCCTGCTCGAGCAGTACTTC. Translated, it gives CASSEVHSLLEQYF.

The chain employs TRBV7-8 and TRBJ1-1; D may be TRBD1 (6 bases). There are 16 residues in the CDR3. Germline V lookup: CDR1 SGHVS, CDR2 FQNEAQ. Trimming stripped 4 bases from V and 0 bases from J, with 15 bases between. DNA of the CDR3: TGTGCCAGCAGCTCGGCAGCAGGGGCTCTGAACACTGAAGCTTTCTTT. This encodes CASSSAAGALNTEAFF.

A few counts support this clonotype. The chain joins TRBV6-2 or TRBV6-3 to TRBJ2-1; tentatively, D is TRBD2 (6 bases). V lost 7 bases and J lost 4, with 17 bases in between. Germline V gene data show CDR1 as MNHEY and CDR2 as SVGEGT. CDR3 size: 15 residues. CDR3 in DNA: TGTGCCAGCAAGGGAGGTAGGGTGGGATACAATGAGCAGTTCTTC. The encoded protein is CASKGGRVGYNEQFF.

CDR3 sequence reads: CASSQGLAGVSSPDTQYF. The CDR3 DNA follows: TGTGCCAGCAGCCAAGGACTAGCGGGGGTCTCATCGCCAGATACGCAGTATTTT. The chain carries TRBV3-1 and TRBJ2-3; TRBD2 matches 12 bases. The CDR3 consists of 18 residues. Unmatched junction bases numbered 9, after V lost 1 base and J lost 4 bases. Per germline, CDR1 LGHDT and CDR2 YNNKEL (reference sequence).

The CDR3 sequence is CASSGGQGADTQYF. The CDR3 DNA is TGTGCCAGTAGTGGTGGACAGGGCGCAGATACGCAGTATTTT. The chain uses TRBV19 and TRBJ2-3; 8 positions match TRBD1. J gave up 4 bases and V 5 bases, and 5 bases lay outside the gene matches. Germline assignment: CDR1 LNHDA and CDR2 SQIVND (reference sequence). This CDR3 contains 14 residues.

This clonotype was detected a few times. J is TRBJ2-7 and V is TRBV20-1, with TRBD2 identical over 10 bases. CDR1 is DFQATT, CDR2 SNEGSKA, per germline (reference sequence). The CDR3 contains 16 residues. Trimming took 0 bases from V and 5 from J; bases not matched to a gene: 10. This CDR3 reads CSAREGSGGALNEQYF. CDR3 nucleotide sequence: TGCAGTGCTAGAGAGGGAAGCGGGGGGGCACTTAACGAGCAGTACTTC.

The chain is built from TRBV4-3 and TRBJ1-4; D unclear. Germline values: CDR1 LGHNA, CDR2 YSLEER. The CDR3 is 16 residues long. V gave up 1 base and J gave up 5 bases, with 14 bases separating them. The CDR3, as DNA: TGCGCCAGCAGCCAAGGCGGCGGTCAGCACAATGAAAAACTGTTTTTT. Protein: CASSQGGGQHNEKLFF.

The gene calls are TRBV4-1 and TRBJ2-7; 7 positions agree with TRBD1. The germline gives CDR1 MGHRA, CDR2 YSYEKL. V shed 6 bases and J 3 bases; nucleotides not matched to a gene: 8. The CDR3 sequence is 14 residues long. As DNA, the CDR3 is TGCGCCAGCAGTCCCGGGACAGAGGTCTACGAGCAGTACTTC. It specifies CASSPGTEVYEQYF.

This clonotype has a count of ten or more. The V and J genes are TRBV29-1 and TRBJ2-1; D is undetermined. The CDR3 extends over 11 amino acids. Trimming took off 2 bases at V and 10 bases at J, with 9 bases between the two ends. Germline CDR1 and CDR2: SQVTM and ANQGSEA. CDR3 DNA sequence: TGCAGCGTTGAAATAGGAAGCGAGCAGTTCTTC. It encodes CSVEIGSEQFF.

This sequence joins TRBV29-1 and TRBJ1-2; TRBD1 agrees at 11 bases. Germline V CDR1 and CDR2: SQVTM, ANQGSEA. This CDR3 is built from 16 residues. V lost 6 bases, J lost 3 bases, and 12 bases stayed unmatched. The CDR3 DNA is TGCAGCGTCCGGGGCTCGCCGGGACAGGGGGACTATGGCTACACCTTC. It translates to CSVRGSPGQGDYGYTF.

This clonotype was seen a few times. The DNA for the CDR3 is TGTGCCAGCAGCTTAGTCTCTAGCGGAATAGATACGCAGTATTTT. It specifies CASSLVSSGIDTQYF. The J gene is TRBJ2-3, the V gene TRBV13, with 7 bases that match TRBD2. Unmatched junction bases numbered 6, after V lost 1 base and J lost 5 bases. The germline CDR1 and CDR2 sequences are PRHDT and FYEKMQ (reference sequence). CDR3 length: 15 residues. Together with reference TRBV13 and TRBJ2-3, the CDR3 gives the full variable domain: AAGVIQSPRHLIKEKRETATLKCYPIPRHDTVYWYQQGPGQDPQFLISFYEKMQSDKGSIPDRFSAQQFSDYHSELNMSSLELGDSALYFCASSLVSSGIDTQYFGPGTRLTVL.

About this clonotype: Mismatch with germline at one junction end may stem from a read error. The chain couples TRBV6-2 or TRBV6-3 to TRBJ1-2; D gene unclear. Germline lookup yields CDR1 MNHEY and CDR2 SVGEGT. This CDR3 is 13 amino acids long. CDR3 in amino acids: CPSSYGQPVGYTF. The CDR3 coding sequence is TGTCCCAGCAGTTACGGGCAGCCCGTTGGCTACACCTTC.

This clonotype was detected only a few times. This rearrangement joins TRBV7-9 to TRBJ2-1; D not certain. Deletions cut 10 bases from V and 2 bases from J, with 12 bases between. Per the germline V gene, CDR1 is SEHNR and CDR2 is FQNEAQ (reference sequence). The CDR3 consists of 13 residues. The CDR3 protein is CATDRVPYNEQFF. The CDR3, as DNA: TGTGCCACAGATAGGGTTCCCTACAATGAGCAGTTCTTC.

This clonotype came up many times. CDR3 DNA: TGTGCCAGCAGTTTCCTCAGGGGCGGCGAGACCCAGTACTTC. Encoded protein: CASSFLRGGETQYF. The V gene is TRBV6-2 or TRBV6-3, the J gene TRBJ2-5; TRBD1 might be the D (6 bases). The length of the CDR3 is 14 residues. Looked up from germline, CDR1 is MNHEY and CDR2 is SVGEGT. Trimming stripped 4 bases from V and 5 bases from J, with 14 bases between.

The chain carries TRBV28 and TRBJ1-6; no definite D call. This CDR3 is built from 19 residues. With 7 bases removed from V and 10 bases from J, the gap between germline ends came to 32 bases. The germline V gene has CDR1 MDHEN and CDR2 SYDVKM. The CDR3 coding sequence is TGTGCCAGCATCTCTCACTCGGACCCGTCAGGCGTGCGTGGGTCACCCCTCCACTTT. Its translation is CASISHSDPSGVRGSPLHF.

The chain joins TRBV12-5 to TRBJ1-5; unclear D gene. Germline CDR1 reads LGHNT; CDR2 reads FRNRAP. The CDR3 is made up of 8 amino acids. CDR3 nucleotide sequence: TGTGGCAATCAGCCCCAGCATTTT. It translates to CGNQPQHF.

At least ten counts were recorded for this clonotype. The rearrangement joins TRBV5-1 to TRBJ1-4, with D uncertain. The CDR3 totals 15 residues. V was shortened by 4 bases and J by 8 bases, with 18 bases between the two germline ends. Germline V gene lookup returns CDR1 SGHRS and CDR2 YFSETQ. In DNA form, the CDR3 reads TGCGCCAGCAGCGTGATATTTGGGGATTCCGAAAAACTGTTTTTT. It specifies CASSVIFGDSEKLFF.

The CDR3 nucleotides are TGTGCCAGCAGCCAGACTAGCAGGAACAATGAGCAGTTCTTC. Translation gives CASSQTSRNNEQFF. The gene calls are TRBV13 and TRBJ2-1, with 7 bases aligning to TRBD2. The germline gives CDR1 PRHDT, CDR2 FYEKMQ (reference sequence). J lost 5 bases, V lost 5 bases, and 6 bases had no gene match. The CDR3 covers 14 residues.

This clonotype was seen a handful of times. V and J are TRBV4-3 and TRBJ2-7; D is ambiguous. The CDR3 has 16 residues. In germline, CDR1 is LGHNA, CDR2 YSLEER. V lost 0 bases to trimming and J lost 2 bases, with 14 bases between them. DNA for the CDR3: TGCGCCAGCAGCCAAGATAGGCGAAGTGTAACCTACGAGCAGTACTTC. This gives the protein CASSQDRRSVTYEQYF.

This clonotype was seen many times. V usage is TRBV5-1 and J usage is TRBJ2-5; 9 nucleotides align to TRBD2. The CDR3 runs 15 residues. V shed 1 base and J 1 base; nucleotides not matched to a gene: 2. CDR1 is SGHRS, CDR2 YFSETQ, per germline. CDR3 loop: CASSLLAGTQETQYF. CDR3 sequence (DNA): TGCGCCAGCAGCTTGCTAGCGGGGACCCAAGAGACCCAGTACTTC.

This rearrangement joins TRBV5-1 to TRBJ2-1; 10 bases line up with TRBD1. The germline V gene has CDR1 SGHRS and CDR2 YFSETQ. The CDR3 has 15 residues. Trimming took 2 bases from V and 3 from J; bases not matched to a gene: 2. The CDR3 loop is CASSLGTGDYNEQFF. For the CDR3, the DNA is TGCGCCAGCAGCTTAGGGACAGGGGACTACAATGAGCAGTTCTTC.

V is TRBV6-2 or TRBV6-3 and J is TRBJ2-3, with TRBD2 matching 8 bases. V shed 0 bases and J 3 bases; nucleotides not matched to a gene: 5. This CDR3 spans 16 amino acids. The V gene's germline CDR1 is MNHEY and CDR2 SVGEGT. CDR3: CASSYSRLAGTDTQYF. The CDR3 DNA reads as TGTGCCAGCAGTTACTCGCGGCTAGCGGGTACAGATACGCAGTATTTT.

The chain employs TRBV7-6 and TRBJ2-5; TRBD2 matches 11 bases. Germline loops: CDR1 SGHVS, CDR2 FNYEAQ. J was trimmed by 0 bases and V by 4 bases; bases with no gene match: 7. The CDR3 is 17 residues long. For the CDR3, the DNA is TGTGCCAGCAGCTCATTAATAGCGGGGGGGTACCAAGAGACCCAGTACTTC. Translating gives CASSSLIAGGYQETQYF.

V and J are TRBV2 and TRBJ2-5, with D tentatively TRBD2 (6 bases). With 8 bases removed from V and 3 bases from J, the gap between germline ends came to 16 bases. The CDR3 sequence is 14 residues long. The V gene's germline CDR1 is SNHLY and CDR2 FYNNEI. CDR3 DNA: TGTGCCAGCCGGAGGGAGAGGGGAGAAGAGACCCAGTACTTC. This translates into CASRRERGEETQYF. The variable domain in full, with the rest retrieved from reference TRBV2 and TRBJ2-5, is EPEVTQTPSHQVTQMGQEVILRCVPISNHLYFYWYRQILGQKVEFLVSFYNNEISEKSEIFDDQFSVERPDGSNFTLKIRSTKLEDSAMYFCASRRERGEETQYFGPGTRLLVL.